This T cell receptor (beta chain) appears in the sequencing data of a study of T cell responses to AZD1222 COVID-19 vaccine. The CDR3 has 17 amino acids. The V gene's germline CDR1 is SGHTA and CDR2 FQGNSA. Trimming shortened V by 7 bases and J by 3 bases, and 21 bases separated the two germline ends. TCRdb keeps only in-frame clones here, not all; method: immunoSEQ multiplex PCR. Of about 180,000 clones detected, 88% appear once; the ten largest clones hold more than 25%. The sequence came from an adult who received the AZD1222 COVID-19 vaccine. The sequencing used peripheral blood, collected 28 days after the second AZD1222 dose. J is TRBJ2-2 and V is TRBV7-2; tentatively, D is TRBD2 (6 bases). CDR3 in amino acids: CASTSPLDSGYTGELFF. The CDR3 DNA reads as TGTGCCAGCACCTCCCCCCTGGATAGCGGATACACCGGGGAGCTGTTTTTT.